This TCR beta chain was sequenced for a study of T cells in Graves' hyperthyroidism and ophthalmopathy. In its sample, this clonotype was seen many times. Amplification targeted TCR beta CDR3 regions from RNA transcripts. The TCR CDR3 first-round RT-PCR relied on the HTBI primer set. TCRdb re-called the multiplex PCR reads through MiXCR, storing one row per CDR3 protein. This table holds about 350,000 distinct CDR3 sequences, 18% found once. J gave up 4 bases and V 2 bases, and 11 bases lay outside the gene matches. This CDR3 has 17 amino acids. Per the germline V gene, CDR1 is MGHDK and CDR2 is SYGVNS.

The origin of this receptor is a woman aged 40 to 50 with Graves' ophthalmopathy. J is TRBJ2-5 and V is TRBV25-1, with TRBD1 matching over 9 bases. Sequenced: blood. CDR3 coding DNA: TGTGCCAGCAGTGAACCAGGACAGGGGACTATGGGAGAGACCCAGTACTTC. Encoded protein: CASSEPGQGTMGETQYF.